The 14 T cell receptor beta chains presented below share a single source sample, sequenced in a study of T-cell reconstitution after alpha-beta-depleted transplantation in children. No antigens are known for them. Preparation of the TCRbeta library involved a method that used unique molecular identifiers. Via MiXCR, TCRdb re-called the PCR reads, giving one row per CDR3 protein. The repertoire holds about 300,000 distinct CDR3 sequences, around 7.3% seen once, with approximately 9.6% in the top ten. Study-wide results and caveats: T cells produced anew were the main source of T-cell counts and diversity one year after transplant.

The sequences come from peripheral blood, collected 360 days after TCRalphabeta/CD19-depleted stem cell transplant. All receptors come from a female patient under 10 years old who had a stem cell transplant for Fanconi anemia, so the T cells may come from the graft donor.

This clonotype was recorded many times. The genes are TRBV20-1 and TRBJ2-3; D gene unclear. This CDR3 contains 13 residues. Trimming left V 7 bases short and J 2 bases short, with 13 bases between. CDR1 and CDR2 (germline): DFQATT, SNEGSKA (reference sequence). The CDR3 DNA is TGCAGTGGATGGAAGGACCTCACAGATACGCAGTATTTT. This codes for CSGWKDLTDTQYF.

This clonotype was seen repeatedly, ten times or more. The J gene is TRBJ1-3, the V gene TRBV7-9; unclear D gene. V shed 5 bases and J shed 4 bases, with 6 bases lying between them. There are 12 residues in the CDR3. CDR1 and CDR2 (germline): SEHNR, FQNEAQ (reference sequence). CDR3 DNA: TGTGCCAGCAGCATGGGGGGAAACACCATATATTTT. Translation: CASSMGGNTIYF.

This clonotype appeared a few times. This chain connects TRBV6-1 to TRBJ1-2; D unresolved. Germline CDR1 reads MNHNS; CDR2 reads SASEGT. The CDR3 extends over 13 amino acids. The V gene lost 6 bases and the J gene lost 4 bases, with 12 bases spanning the gap. CDR3 amino acids: CASSRQTSYGYTF. The CDR3 nucleotides are TGTGCCAGCAGCCGGCAGACCTCCTATGGCTACACCTTC.

This clonotype was counted at least ten times. The rearrangement links TRBV3-1 to TRBJ2-1; D is possibly TRBD2 (7 bases). V lost 1 base to trimming and J lost 5 bases, with 33 bases between them. The CDR3 has 22 residues. Germline V gives CDR1 LGHDT, CDR2 YNNKEL (reference sequence). CDR3 protein: CASSQGPYLGGLIAGLDNEQFF. For the CDR3, the DNA is TGTGCCAGCAGCCAAGGCCCCTATTTGGGGGGGCTAATAGCGGGTCTGGACAATGAGCAGTTCTTC.

This sequence joins TRBV20-1 and TRBJ1-5, with 8 bases lining up with TRBD1. This CDR3 region has 13 residues. Germline-derived CDR1 and CDR2 are DFQATT and SNEGSKA (reference sequence). V lost 6 bases to trimming and J lost 5 bases; unmatched junction nucleotides: 6. CDR3 in DNA: TGCAGTGCCCAGGACAGGGAAGATCAGCCCCAGCATTTT. Translated: CSAQDREDQPQHF.

The rearrangement links TRBV28 to TRBJ2-7, with 10 bases aligning to TRBD1. With V trimmed by 6 bases and J by 3 bases, 11 bases remained unmatched. CDR3 size: 16 residues. Per the germline V gene, CDR1 is MDHEN and CDR2 is SYDVKM. CDR3 region: CASSPLPGTGVYEQYV. CDR3 bases: TGTGCCAGCAGCCCCCTTCCCGGGACAGGGGTCTACGAGCAGTACGTC.

This clonotype showed up many times. The CDR3 sequence: CAISEGGTSGRGGEQYF. CDR3 DNA sequence: TGTGCCATCAGTGAGGGAGGGACTAGCGGGAGAGGAGGCGAGCAGTACTTC. The rearrangement uses TRBV10-3 and TRBJ2-7; 14 bases fit TRBD2. From germline, CDR1 is ENHRY and CDR2 SYGVKD. This CDR3 is built from 17 residues. After removal of 2 bases from V and 6 bases from J, the junction contained 9 bases not matched to a gene.

The V call is TRBV2, the J call TRBJ1-2, with a weak D call TRBD1 (6 bases). Trimming shortened V by 9 bases and J by 8 bases, and 10 bases separated the two germline ends. Germline V CDR1 and CDR2: SNHLY, FYNNEI. CDR3 length equals 10 residues. CDR3 in amino acids: CARGGWGYTF. The CDR3 bases are TGTGCCAGGGGGGGCTGGGGCTACACCTTC.

This clonotype was counted ten times or more. This chain connects TRBV28 to TRBJ1-2; weak D call: TRBD1 (6 bases). Germline CDR1 is MDHEN and CDR2 is SYDVKM. Trimming pared 7 bases from V and 2 bases from J, leaving 17 bases between. This CDR3 is 15 amino acids long. The CDR3 DNA sequence: TGTGCCAGCAACGATCCAGGAGGGGGAAACTATGGCTACACCTTC. This encodes CASNDPGGGNYGYTF.

In this sample, this clonotype turned up many times. The V and J genes are TRBV5-1 and TRBJ2-5, with TRBD1 matching 9 bases. The CDR3 covers 16 residues. V lost 1 base to trimming and J lost 0 bases; unmatched junction nucleotides: 4. Germline V gives CDR1 SGHRS, CDR2 YFSETQ. The CDR3 coding sequence is TGCGCCAGCAGCTTGAACGGACAGGGGTACCAAGAGACCCAGTACTTC. Translating it yields CASSLNGQGYQETQYF. Full variable domain (remainder filled in from reference TRBV5-1 and TRBJ2-5): KAGVTQTPRYLIKTRGQQVTLSCSPISGHRSVSWYQQTPGQGLQFLFEYFSETQRNKGNFPGRFSGRQFSNSRSEMNVSTLELGDSALYLCASSLNGQGYQETQYFGPGTRLLVL.

This clonotype has at least ten counts. This chain connects TRBV5-1 to TRBJ2-3; 11 bases agree with TRBD2. CDR1 is SGHRS and CDR2 is YFSETQ in the germline V gene. The CDR3 consists of 14 residues. V dropped 5 bases and J dropped 4; count of bases not matched to a gene: 3. The CDR3 reads CASSSGGEADTQYF. In DNA form, the CDR3 reads TGCGCCAGCAGTAGCGGGGGGGAGGCAGATACGCAGTATTTT. Combining the CDR3 with reference TRBV5-1 and TRBJ2-3 gives the whole variable domain KAGVTQTPRYLIKTRGQQVTLSCSPISGHRSVSWYQQTPGQGLQFLFEYFSETQRNKGNFPGRFSGRQFSNSRSEMNVSTLELGDSALYLCASSSGGEADTQYFGPGTRLTVL.

This clonotype showed up many times. The chain is built from TRBV20-1 and TRBJ2-1, with 7 bases aligning to TRBD1. The CDR3 is 15 amino acids. Germline assignment: CDR1 DFQATT and CDR2 SNEGSKA (reference sequence). The V segment lost 0 bases and the J segment 7 bases; nucleotides outside the gene matches: 9. CDR3: CSARDRQGMGNEQFF. CDR3 nucleotide sequence: TGCAGTGCTAGAGATCGACAGGGAATGGGGAATGAGCAGTTCTTC.

There are many counts of this clonotype. A read error may account for a junction end that differs from germline. The chain combines TRBV25-1 with TRBJ2-2; either TRBD1 or TRBD2 may supply D (5 bases each). Germline CDR1 reads MGHDK; CDR2 reads SYGVNS. The CDR3 contains 16 residues. Written as DNA, the CDR3 is TGTGCCAGCAGCGAATTGGGACGTACGAACACCGGGGAGCTGTTTTTT. Translation: CASSELGRTNTGELFF.

The chain uses TRBV6-2 or TRBV6-3 and TRBJ2-7, with D perhaps matching TRBD1 or TRBD2 (5 bases each). Germline CDR1 reads MNHEY; CDR2 reads SVGEGT. V was shortened by 6 bases and J by 9 bases, with 21 bases between the two germline ends. The CDR3 length is 14 residues. CDR3 nucleotides: TGTGCCAGCAGAGCCGCCGGGACGGCAGACGGGCAGTACTTC. Translation: CASRAAGTADGQYF.